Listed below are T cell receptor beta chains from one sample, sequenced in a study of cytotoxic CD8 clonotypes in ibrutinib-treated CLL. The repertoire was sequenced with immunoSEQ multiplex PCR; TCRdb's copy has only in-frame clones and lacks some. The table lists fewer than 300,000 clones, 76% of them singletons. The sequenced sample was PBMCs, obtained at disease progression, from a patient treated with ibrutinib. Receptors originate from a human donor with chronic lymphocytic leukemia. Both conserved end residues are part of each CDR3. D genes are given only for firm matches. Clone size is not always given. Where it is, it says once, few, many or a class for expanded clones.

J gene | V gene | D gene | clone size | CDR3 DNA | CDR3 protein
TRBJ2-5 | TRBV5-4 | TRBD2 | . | TGTGCCAGCAGCTGGACTAGCGGGGTAGGGGAGACCCAGTACTTC | CASSWTSGVGETQYF
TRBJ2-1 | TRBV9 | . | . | TGTGCCAGCAGCGTAGGCACAGGGAATGAGCAGTTCTTC | CASSVGTGNEQFF
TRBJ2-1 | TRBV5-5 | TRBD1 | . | TGTGCCAGCCAGGGGGCTAGCGAGTGGGAAGAGCAGTTCTTC | CASQGASEWEEQFF
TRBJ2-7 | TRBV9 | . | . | TGTGCCAGCAGCGTTGCTAGTTTCCCCAACGAGCAGTACTTC | CASSVASFPNEQYF
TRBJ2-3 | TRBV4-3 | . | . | TGCGCCAGCAGCCAAGATGGACCCACAGATACGCAGTATTTT | CASSQDGPTDTQYF
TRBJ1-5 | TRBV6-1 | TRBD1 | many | TGTGCCAGCAGTGGCCGGGACAGGGTTTTTCAGCCCCAGCATTTT | CASSGRDRVFQPQHF
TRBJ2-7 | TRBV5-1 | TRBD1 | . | TGCGCCAGCAGCGGTACAGGGGCGACCACCTACGAGCAGTACTTC | CASSGTGATTYEQYF
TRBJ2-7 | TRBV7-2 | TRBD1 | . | TGTGCCAGCAGCTTAAGACAGGGTCTGCCTCGCGAGCAGTACTTC | CASSLRQGLPREQYF
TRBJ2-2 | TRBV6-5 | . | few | TGTGCCAGCAAGGGGAACGGGGAGCTGTTTTTT | CASKGNGELFF
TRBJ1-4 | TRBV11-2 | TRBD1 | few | TGTGCCAGCAGCTTAGTAACAGGGGGCGGTGAAAAACTGTTTTTT | CASSLVTGGGEKLFF
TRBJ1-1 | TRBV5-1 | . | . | TGCGCCAGCAGCAAAACAGGGTTGAACACTGAAGCTTTCTTT | CASSKTGLNTEAFF
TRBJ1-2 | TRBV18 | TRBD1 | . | TGTGCCAGCTCACCACGAGCCGACAGGGGGCGCGAATATGGCTACACCTTC | CASSPRADRGREYGYTF
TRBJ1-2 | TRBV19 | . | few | TGTGCCAGTAGTAACGTGGGGTCGTTGGATCCTAATGGCTACACCTTC | CASSNVGSLDPNGYTF
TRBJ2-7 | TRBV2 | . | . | TGTGCCAGCAGTGAATCGTTGCATTCGTCCTACGAGCAGTACTTC | CASSESLHSSYEQYF
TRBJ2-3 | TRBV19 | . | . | TGTGCCAGTTTACGGGGAGATACGCAGTATTTT | CASLRGDTQYF
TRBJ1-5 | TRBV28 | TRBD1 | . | TGTGCCAGCAGTCCTATCCTTTACAGGGGGAATCAGCCCCAGCATTTT | CASSPILYRGNQPQHF
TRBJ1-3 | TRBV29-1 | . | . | TGCAGCGTAAGACGTGGAAACACCATATATTTT | CSVRRGNTIYF
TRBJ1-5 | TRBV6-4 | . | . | TGTGCCAGCAGCGGACAGCCCCAGCATTTT | CASSGQPQHF
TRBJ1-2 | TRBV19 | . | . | TGTGCCAGTAGTTTGGTCATTAGCTATGGCTACACCTTC | CASSLVISYGYTF
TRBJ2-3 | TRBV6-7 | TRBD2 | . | TGTGCCAGCAGCTACTCAACTAGCGGGATGGACACAGATACGCAGTATTTT | CASSYSTSGMDTDTQYF
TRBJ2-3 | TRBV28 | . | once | TGTGCCAGCAGCTACTGGGTTGCAGATACGCAGTATTTT | CASSYWVADTQYF
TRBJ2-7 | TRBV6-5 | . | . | TGTGCCAGCAGCCCCCTCAGGACGTCCTACGAGCAGTACTTC | CASSPLRTSYEQYF
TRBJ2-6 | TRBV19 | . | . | TGTGCCAGCGGGCCTGGGGCCAACGTCCTGACTTTC | CASGPGANVLTF
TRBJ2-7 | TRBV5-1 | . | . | TGCGCCAGCAGCTCGGGCGCTTCGAGCTCCTACGAGCAGTACTTC | CASSSGASSSYEQYF
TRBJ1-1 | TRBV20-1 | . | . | TGCAGTGCTAGGTATCACCGGCGGGCTTTCTTT | CSARYHRRAFF
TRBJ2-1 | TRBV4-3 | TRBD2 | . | TGCGCCAGCAGCCAGTACCTCTCTCGCGCGGGAGGATCCAATGAGCAGTTCTTC | CASSQYLSRAGGSNEQFF
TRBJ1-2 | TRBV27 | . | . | TGTGCCAGCAGTCCAGCCGGAGGGTTCGGCGACTATGGCTACACCTTC | CASSPAGGFGDYGYTF
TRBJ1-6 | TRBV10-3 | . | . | TGTGCCACTTGGGACACCGAAACCGGCATTTCACCCCTCCACTTT | CATWDTETGISPLHF
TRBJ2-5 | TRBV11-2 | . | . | TGTGCCAGCAGCTTAGTCTCCGGGACCCACGGAGAGACCCAGTACTTC | CASSLVSGTHGETQYF
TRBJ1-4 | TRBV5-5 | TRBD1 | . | TGTGCCAGCAGCAATCCCCGGGACAGGGGCCCTTTTAATGAAAAACTGTTTTTT | CASSNPRDRGPFNEKLFF
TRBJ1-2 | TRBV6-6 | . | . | TGTGCCAGCAGTTACTCTCAGGCCAGGCAAATCTATGGCTACACCTTC | CASSYSQARQIYGYTF
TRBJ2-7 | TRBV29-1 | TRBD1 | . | TGCAGCGTTGCAGGGGGCGATCTCAACGAGCAGTACTTC | CSVAGGDLNEQYF
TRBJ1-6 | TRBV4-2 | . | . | TGTGCCAGCAGCCAAGATAGGTCGGGGGATTCACCCCTCCACTTT | CASSQDRSGDSPLHF
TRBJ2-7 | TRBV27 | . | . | TGTGCCAGCAGTTCAAGGGGGTACGAGCAGTACTTC | CASSSRGYEQYF
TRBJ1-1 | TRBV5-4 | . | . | TGTGCCAGCAGCACCCGGACAAGTGAAGCTTTCTTT | CASSTRTSEAFF
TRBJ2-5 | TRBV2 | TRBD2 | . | TGTGCCAGCAGTGAGGCGGGAGGGCCGTGGGAGACCCAGTACTTC | CASSEAGGPWETQYF
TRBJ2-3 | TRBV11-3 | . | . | TGTGCCAGCAGCCCAGGGGGGCAGGGGGGTACGCAGTATTTT | CASSPGGQGGTQYF
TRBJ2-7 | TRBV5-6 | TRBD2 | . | TGTGCCAGCAGCTTGCTTGGTGGTCTAGCGGGAGGCGAGCAGTACTTC | CASSLLGGLAGGEQYF
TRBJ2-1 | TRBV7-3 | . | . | TGTGCCAGCAGCTTATCCGGCGCCTACAATGAGCAGTTCTTC | CASSLSGAYNEQFF
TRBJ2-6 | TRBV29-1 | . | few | TGCAGCGTTGCAAACTCTGGGGCCAACGTCCTGACTTTC | CSVANSGANVLTF
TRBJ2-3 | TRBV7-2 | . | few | TGTGCCAGCGGACCCCCTTGGGATACGCAGTATTTT | CASGPPWDTQYF
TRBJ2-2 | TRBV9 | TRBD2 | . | TGTGCCACCACTAGCGAACCTACCGGGGAGCTGTTTTTT | CATTSEPTGELFF
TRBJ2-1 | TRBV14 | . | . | TGTGCCAGCAGCCAATCGAATGAGCAGTTCTTC | CASSQSNEQFF
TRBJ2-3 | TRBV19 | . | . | TGTGCCAGTAGTGACTTTACAGATACGCAGTATTTT | CASSDFTDTQYF
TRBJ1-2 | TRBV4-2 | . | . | TGTGCCAGCAGCCATCTAATGCGGGAAGGGGGTGGGTATGGCTACACCTTC | CASSHLMREGGGYGYTF
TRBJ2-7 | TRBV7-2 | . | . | TGTGCCAGCAGTCGTTCACAGGGGGGGGCCGGGACCTACGAGCAGTACTTC | CASSRSQGGAGTYEQYF
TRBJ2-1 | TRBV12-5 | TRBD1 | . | TGTGCTAGTGCCACGGGACAGAACTCCTACAATGAGCAGTTCTTC | CASATGQNSYNEQFF
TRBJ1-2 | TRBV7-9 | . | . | TGTGCCAGCAGCTCGCAAACCAGGGGAATCGGTGGCTACACCTTC | CASSSQTRGIGGYTF
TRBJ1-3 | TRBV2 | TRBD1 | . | TGTGCCAGCGCCAGGGGGTCTGGAAACACCATATATTTT | CASARGSGNTIYF
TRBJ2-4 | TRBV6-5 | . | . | TGTGCCAGCAGTTACGAGAACATTCAGTACTTC | CASSYENIQYF
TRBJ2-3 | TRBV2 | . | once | TGTGCCAGCAGTGAAGCCAGGGCGGGGGATACGCAGTATTTT | CASSEARAGDTQYF
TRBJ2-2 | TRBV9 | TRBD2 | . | TGTGCCAGCAGCGTAGTTCCGAGGAGGGACTACGGGGAGCTGTTTTTT | CASSVVPRRDYGELFF
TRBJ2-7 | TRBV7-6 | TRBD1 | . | TGTGCCAGCAGCTTAGCGGGACAGGGTGGCGAGCAGTACTTC | CASSLAGQGGEQYF